These T cell receptor beta chains were read from a single sample in a study of CD8 T cells in ankylosing spondylitis. TCRdb reprocessed the 5' RACE reads via MiXCR and lists one record per CDR3 protein. This table holds fewer than 650,000 distinct CDR3 sequences, about 13% found once. Sequencing used blood, either unsorted or a sorted T cell fraction (not recorded which). The receptors derive from a male donor with ankylosing spondylitis. Both conserved end residues are part of each CDR3. The D gene is left open where the match is weak. Where a row states a size, it is once, few, many or the class of an expanded clone; other rows omit it.

CDR3 protein	CDR3 DNA	clone size	V gene	CDR3 length	J gene	D gene
CASSSPGPRGAPFF	TGTGCCAGCAGTTCCCCGGGACCCAGAGGGGCGCCGTTCTTC	-	TRBV6-5	14	TRBJ2-1	-
CASSLDRGHYSTDTQYF	TGTGCCAGCAGCCTGGACAGGGGGCACTATAGCACAGATACGCAGTATTTT	many	TRBV12-3/TRBV12-4	17	TRBJ2-3	TRBD1
CASSPPPRGGVILGYTF	TGTGCCAGCAGTCCCCCCCCTAGGGGGGGCGTAATCCTTGGCTACACCTTC	few	TRBV27	17	TRBJ1-2	-
CASGALGYTF	TGTGCCAGCGGGGCTCTTGGCTACACCTTC	many	TRBV12-3/TRBV12-4	10	TRBJ1-2	-
CASAVGAGEQYF	TGTGCTAGTGCCGTGGGGGCCGGGGAGCAGTACTTC	-	TRBV12-5	12	TRBJ2-7	-
CASSFRSVAYNEQFF	TGTGCCAGCAGTTTTCGTAGCGTAGCCTACAATGAGCAGTTCTTC	many	TRBV28	15	TRBJ2-1	-
CASCRDRLTTNEKLFF	TGTGCCAGCTGCCGGGACAGATTAACAACTAATGAAAAACTGTTTTTT	-	TRBV27	16	TRBJ1-4	TRBD1
CASSYERGGDTQYF	TGTGCCAGCAGTTACGAGAGAGGGGGAGATACGCAGTATTTT	-	TRBV7-2	14	TRBJ2-3	-
CSVGVDRGQPQHF	TGCAGCGTTGGAGTGGACAGAGGGCAGCCCCAGCATTTT	-	TRBV29-1	13	TRBJ1-5	-
CASSQGLSGGEQFF	TGCGCCAGCAGCCAAGGATTAAGCGGGGGGGAGCAGTTCTTC	many	TRBV4-1	14	TRBJ2-1	TRBD2
CASSYSMAGEKLFF	TGTGCCAGCAGTTACTCGATGGCGGGTGAAAAACTGTTTTTT	-	TRBV6-5	14	TRBJ1-4	-
CASSLEGASYNSPLHF	TGCGCCAGCAGCTTGGAAGGGGCGTCCTATAATTCACCCCTCCACTTT	once	TRBV5-1	16	TRBJ1-6	-
CASSLMDGNNSPLHF	TGTGCCAGCAGCCTCATGGACGGGAATAATTCACCCCTCCACTTT	-	TRBV7-2	15	TRBJ1-6	-
CASSRAGNTIYF	TGTGCCAGCAGTAGGGCTGGAAACACCATATATTTT	few	TRBV12-3/TRBV12-4	12	TRBJ1-3	-
CASSFGTVSPLHF	TGTGCCAGCAGTTTCGGGACGGTATCACCCCTCCACTTT	many	TRBV12-3/TRBV12-4	13	TRBJ1-6	-
CASNTGFTGELFF	TGTGCCAGCAATACAGGGTTCACCGGGGAGCTGTTTTTT	-	TRBV6-1	13	TRBJ2-2	-
CASSQAMDNEQFF	TGTGCCAGCAGTCAAGCGATGGACAATGAGCAGTTCTTC	-	TRBV27	13	TRBJ2-1	-
CASSLASLAGGEYNEQFF	TGCGCCAGCAGCTTGGCCTCCTTAGCGGGAGGGGAATACAATGAGCAGTTCTTC	many	TRBV5-1	18	TRBJ2-1	TRBD2
CASSLQNTYEQYF	TGTGCCAGCTCACTACAGAACACCTACGAGCAGTACTTC	few	TRBV18	13	TRBJ2-7	-
CASTQGSGRRETQYF	TGTGCCAGCACCCAGGGGAGCGGGAGACGAGAGACCCAGTACTTC	-	TRBV12-3/TRBV12-4	15	TRBJ2-5	TRBD2
CATSERESSRTQYF	TGTGCCACCAGTGAGCGGGAATCTTCCCGGACCCAGTACTTC	many	TRBV24-1	14	TRBJ2-5	-
CAINRGGQETQYF	TGTGCCATCAACCGGGGGGGCCAAGAGACCCAGTACTTC	many	TRBV10-3	13	TRBJ2-5	TRBD2
CASSPPGTPQETQYF	TGTGCCAGCAGCCCCCCCGGGACCCCTCAGGAGACCCAGTACTTC	few	TRBV6-1	15	TRBJ2-5	-
CSARPVGETQYF	TGCAGTGCTAGACCGGTTGGAGAGACCCAGTACTTC	-	TRBV20-1	12	TRBJ2-5	-
CASSLAREQYF	TGCGCCAGCAGCTTGGCGAGGGAGCAGTACTTC	few	TRBV5-1	11	TRBJ2-7	-
CSVEDYGTGFVDTQYF	TGCAGCGTTGAAGATTATGGGACAGGGTTCGTAGATACGCAGTATTTT	-	TRBV29-1	16	TRBJ2-3	TRBD1
CASTATATSNEQFF	TGTGCCAGCACCGCTACTGCGACTAGCAATGAGCAGTTCTTC	few	TRBV7-9	14	TRBJ2-1	-
CASSLAEGFLSTDTQYF	TGTGCCAGCAGCTTGGCGGAGGGCTTTCTTAGCACAGATACGCAGTATTTT	-	TRBV7-2	17	TRBJ2-3	-
CSVQGEDQPQHF	TGCAGCGTACAGGGGGAGGATCAGCCCCAGCATTTT	few	TRBV29-1	12	TRBJ1-5	TRBD1
CASSTQTEEETQYF	TGTGCCAGCAGCACCCAGACAGAAGAAGAGACCCAGTACTTC	-	TRBV7-2	14	TRBJ2-5	-
CASSTPPGQVGTDTQYF	TGCGCCAGCAGCACACCCCCGGGACAGGTGGGGACAGATACGCAGTATTTT	-	TRBV5-1	17	TRBJ2-3	TRBD1
CASTHLDRALDTQYF	TGTGCCAGCACCCACCTCGACAGGGCGCTTGATACGCAGTATTTT	few	TRBV9	15	TRBJ2-3	TRBD1
CASSLGLLAEQYF	TGTGCCAGCAGCTTAGGCCTACTTGCCGAGCAGTACTTC	few	TRBV11-2	13	TRBJ2-7	-
CASSRNGNTEAFF	TGTGCCAGCAGTCGGAATGGGAACACTGAAGCTTTCTTT	few	TRBV27	13	TRBJ1-1	-
CASCPGGYTDTQYF	TGTGCCAGCTGCCCAGGCGGGTACACAGATACGCAGTATTTT	-	TRBV11-3	14	TRBJ2-3	-
CASSLGGSLYNEQFF	TGTGCCAGCAGTTTAGGCGGGAGCCTCTACAATGAGCAGTTCTTC	-	TRBV12-3/TRBV12-4	15	TRBJ2-1	TRBD2
CASEEGGWRGQPQHF	TGTGCCAGCGAGGAGGGCGGCTGGAGGGGTCAGCCCCAGCATTTT	few	TRBV28	15	TRBJ1-5	-
CASHRQGVDTQYF	TGTGCCAGCCACCGACAGGGTGTAGATACGCAGTATTTT	-	TRBV2	13	TRBJ2-3	TRBD1
CAISEGLAGTYEQYF	TGTGCCATCAGTGAAGGGTTAGCGGGAACCTACGAGCAGTACTTC	-	TRBV10-3	15	TRBJ2-7	TRBD2
CASSLSGVRETQYF	TGTGCCAGCAGTCTTTCGGGGGTTCGGGAGACCCAGTACTTC	many	TRBV12-3/TRBV12-4	14	TRBJ2-5	-
CASSQISGTGELFF	TGTGCCAGCAGCCAAATTAGCGGAACCGGGGAGCTGTTTTTT	-	TRBV7-6	14	TRBJ2-2	-
CAIAGQGKPETQYF	TGTGCCATTGCGGGACAGGGGAAGCCAGAGACCCAGTACTTC	many	TRBV10-3	14	TRBJ2-5	TRBD1
CSARDRDGYNEQFF	TGCAGTGCTAGGGACAGGGATGGTTACAATGAGCAGTTCTTC	-	TRBV20-1	14	TRBJ2-1	TRBD1
CSASRANNEKLFF	TGCAGTGCTTCGAGGGCAAATAATGAAAAACTGTTTTTT	-	TRBV20-1	13	TRBJ1-4	-
CSAREVVDRDYEQYF	TGCAGTGCTAGAGAGGTGGTGGACAGGGACTACGAGCAGTACTTC	-	TRBV20-1	15	TRBJ2-7	TRBD1